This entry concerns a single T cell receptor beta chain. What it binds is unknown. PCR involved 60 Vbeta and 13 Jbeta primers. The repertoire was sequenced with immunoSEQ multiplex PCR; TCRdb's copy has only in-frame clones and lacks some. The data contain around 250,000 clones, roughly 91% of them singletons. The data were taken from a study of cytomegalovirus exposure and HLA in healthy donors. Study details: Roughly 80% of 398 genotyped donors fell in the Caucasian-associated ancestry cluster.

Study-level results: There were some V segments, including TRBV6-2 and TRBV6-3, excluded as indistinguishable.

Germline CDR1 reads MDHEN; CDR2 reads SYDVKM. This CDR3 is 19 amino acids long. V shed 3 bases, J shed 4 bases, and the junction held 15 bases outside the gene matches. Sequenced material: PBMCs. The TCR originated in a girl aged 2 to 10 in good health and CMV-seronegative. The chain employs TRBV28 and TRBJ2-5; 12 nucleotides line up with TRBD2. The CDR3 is CASSFFLHRGTSGRETQYF. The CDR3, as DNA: TGTGCCAGCAGTTTCTTCCTTCACCGGGGGACTAGCGGGCGAGAGACCCAGTACTTC.